The 27 T cell receptor beta chains presented below share a single source sample, sequenced in a study. TCRdb analysed the 5' RACE reads with MiXCR anew, one entry per CDR3 protein. In the table there are about 61,000 distinct CDR3 sequences, just under 30% of which are singletons. The sequencing input was tumor-infiltrating naive CD4+ T cells sorted from the breast tumor. The subset: naive CD4+ T cells, CD4+CD45RA+CD25-. All receptors come from a female donor with breast cancer.

This clonotype was seen ten or more times. The chain employs TRBV20-1 and TRBJ1-5, with D uncertain. V lost 1 base and J lost 7, with 20 bases in between. Per germline, CDR1 DFQATT and CDR2 SNEGSKA (reference sequence). This CDR3 contains 16 residues. The CDR3 sequence is CSARGGGGPSGQPQHF. The DNA for the CDR3 is TGCAGTGCTAGAGGGGGAGGCGGTCCTAGCGGACAGCCCCAGCATTTT.

With regard to this clonotype: This may come from a read error, since a much larger clone is one base off. The rearrangement uses TRBV7-8 and TRBJ2-5, with 10 nucleotides matching TRBD2. Germline assignment: CDR1 SGHVS and CDR2 FQNEAQ. CDR3 length: 15 residues. CDR3 residues: CAGSKEAGGEETQYF. CDR3 DNA: TGTGCCGGCAGTAAAGAAGCGGGGGGGGAAGAGACCCAGTACTTC.

Ten or more counts support this clonotype. V gene TRBV20-1 combines with J gene TRBJ1-2, with D possibly being TRBD1 (5 bases). CDR1 is DFQATT, CDR2 SNEGSKA, per germline (reference sequence). Trimming shortened V by 6 bases and J by 5 bases, and 19 bases separated the two germline ends. The CDR3 has 14 residues. The CDR3 DNA follows: TGCAGTGCCCGAGGGGCAGGCTCCCGTTATGGCTACACCTTC. It translates to CSARGAGSRYGYTF.

A few counts support this clonotype. V usage is TRBV6-6 and J usage is TRBJ2-1, with 11 nucleotides matching TRBD2. J lost 4 bases, V lost 6 bases, and 8 bases had no gene match. The V gene's germline CDR1 is MNHNY and CDR2 SVGAGI (reference sequence). The CDR3 covers 16 residues. CDR3 sequence reads: CASRSLLAGEYNEQFF. The CDR3 bases are TGTGCCAGCAGATCCCTACTAGCGGGAGAGTACAATGAGCAGTTCTTC.

The chain has TRBV7-6 and TRBJ2-5; 11 bases are shared with TRBD2. Germline values: CDR1 SGHVS, CDR2 FNYEAQ. J was trimmed by 4 bases and V by 2 bases; bases with no gene match: 6. This CDR3 is 16 amino acids long. The CDR3 region has the DNA TGTGCCAGCAGCTTATTTCTAGCGGGAGGAGGAGAGACCCAGTACTTC. Translated, it gives CASSLFLAGGGETQYF. Together with reference TRBV7-6 and TRBJ2-5, the CDR3 gives the full variable domain: GAGVSQSPRYKVTKRGQDVALRCDPISGHVSLYWYRQALGQGPEFLTYFNYEAQQDKSGLPNDRFSAERPEGSISTLTIQRTEQRDSAMYRCASSLFLAGGGETQYFGPGTRLLVL.

The chain links TRBV27 to TRBJ1-5; TRBD1 aligns across 7 bases. Germline V gene lookup returns CDR1 MNHEY and CDR2 SMNVEV (reference sequence). CDR3 length: 20 residues. After removal of 5 bases from V and 0 bases from J, the junction contained 19 bases not matched to a gene. CDR3 sequence (DNA): TGTGCCAGCAGTCAGCGAAACAGGGGACTCTCACGCTATAGCAATCAGCCCCAGCATTTT. Encoded protein: CASSQRNRGLSRYSNQPQHF.

The table lists this clonotype with many counts. The chain carries TRBV7-2 and TRBJ1-2; perhaps TRBD1 as D (5 bases). Trimming took 4 bases from V and 1 from J, leaving 10 bases between them. CDR3 size: 14 residues. Germline V gives CDR1 SGHTA, CDR2 FQGNSA. This CDR3 reads CASSYRDSNYGYTF. The CDR3 region has the DNA TGTGCCAGCAGCTACCGTGACAGTAACTATGGCTACACCTTC. Variable domain in full (rest from reference TRBV7-2 and TRBJ1-2): GAGVSQSPSNKVTEKGKDVELRCDPISGHTALYWYRQSLGQGLEFLIYFQGNSAPDKSGLPSDRFSAERTGGSVSTLTIQRTQQEDSAVYLCASSYRDSNYGYTFGSGTRLTVV.

A few counts support this clonotype. This rearrangement joins TRBV5-1 to TRBJ2-2; no firm D call. Germline CDR1 reads SGHRS; CDR2 reads YFSETQ. This CDR3 is built from 18 residues. V was cut by 3 bases and J by 2 bases, with 20 bases left in between. The CDR3 DNA reads as TGCGCCAGCAGCTCGAATTTGGCTCAGAGTTCCAACACCGGGGAGCTGTTTTTT. Its protein product is CASSSNLAQSSNTGELFF.

Ten or more counts support this clonotype. The rearrangement links TRBV4-1 to TRBJ1-1, with D possibly matching TRBD1 (5 bases). CDR3 length equals 13 residues. Germline V gene data show CDR1 as MGHRA and CDR2 as YSYEKL. Trimming pared 2 bases from V and 3 bases from J, leaving 7 bases between. DNA for the CDR3: TGCGCCAGCAGCCAACCAGGGTACACTGAAGCTTTCTTT. Protein product: CASSQPGYTEAFF.

There are a few counts of this clonotype. V is TRBV4-2 and J is TRBJ2-4; the D gene is possibly TRBD1 (7 bases). V was pared by 4 bases and J by 7 bases, with 11 bases between. From germline, CDR1 is LGHNA and CDR2 YNFKEQ. The CDR3 loop spans 13 amino acids. Written as DNA, the CDR3 is TGTGCCAGCAGCCTCAGGGGGGAGAACATTCAGTACTTC. Protein product: CASSLRGENIQYF.

As for this clonotype: Given the absence of the conserved phenylalanine or tryptophan at the CDR3 end, a read error is likely. The chain combines TRBV2 with TRBJ2-1, with 12 nucleotides matching TRBD1. Germline CDR1 SNHLY, CDR2 FYNNEI. CDR3 length: 18 residues. The V gene end was trimmed by 2 bases and the J gene end by 0 bases; junction bases not matched to a gene: 5. CDR3 in amino acids: CASSERGQGAISYNEQFS. For the CDR3, the DNA is TGTGCCAGCAGTGAAAGGGGACAGGGGGCCATCTCCTACAATGAGCAGTTCTCC.

For this clonotype: It may be a read error: a sequence one base away is much more abundant. The CDR3 sequence is CASGLVGGHLGNTQYF. CDR3 sequence (DNA): TGTGCCAGCGGCTTAGTGGGGGGCCACCTCGGGAATACGCAGTATTTT. V gene TRBV7-2 combines with J gene TRBJ2-3, with D perhaps TRBD1 or TRBD2 (6 bases each). This CDR3 region has 16 residues. CDR1 SGHTA and CDR2 FQGNSA come from the germline V gene.

This clonotype was observed many times. The chain recombines TRBV6-1 with TRBJ2-1, with 12 bases aligning to TRBD2. Germline V gene data show CDR1 as MNHNS and CDR2 as SASEGT. The CDR3 sequence is 15 residues long. Germline trimming cut 7 bases from V and 7 bases from J; bases unmatched to any gene: 8. The CDR3 nucleotides read TGTGCCAGCACCCCTAGCGGGAGGGCCGGGAATGAGCAGTTCTTC. This encodes CASTPSGRAGNEQFF.

This clonotype was recorded a few times. This rearrangement joins TRBV5-4 to TRBJ1-1, with D unclear. The CDR3 is 13 residues long. Trimming left V 2 bases short and J 1 base short, with 6 bases between. Germline V gives CDR1 SGHNT, CDR2 YYREEE (reference sequence). DNA of the CDR3: TGTGCCAGCAGCTTTCTTCAGAACACTGAAGCTTTCTTT. It encodes CASSFLQNTEAFF.

The rearrangement joins TRBV7-9 to TRBJ2-1; D tentatively fits TRBD1 or TRBD2 (7 bases each). CDR3 length: 17 residues. CDR1 and CDR2 (germline): SEHNR, FQNEAQ (reference sequence). V shed 5 bases and J shed 1 base, with 18 bases lying between them. CDR3 in DNA: TGTGCCAGCAGCCCCTGGGGGAGGGGGCCGTCCTACAATGAGCAGTTCTTC. This sequence encodes CASSPWGRGPSYNEQFF.

The chain has TRBV5-1 and TRBJ1-1; D not certain. This CDR3 comprises 14 residues. Trimming stripped 4 bases from V and 1 base from J, with 11 bases between. In germline, CDR1 is SGHRS, CDR2 YFSETQ. The DNA for the CDR3 is TGCGCCAGCAGCCAGGACGGGCGGAACACTGAAGCTTTCTTT. It yields the protein CASSQDGRNTEAFF.

A few counts support this clonotype. The genes are TRBV7-8 and TRBJ1-1; unclear D gene. With 3 bases removed from V and 0 bases from J, the gap between germline ends came to 14 bases. CDR1 is SGHVS and CDR2 is FQNEAQ in the germline V gene. CDR3 length equals 16 residues. The CDR3 sequence is CASSFGQLSLNTEAFF. The CDR3 nucleotides are TGTGCCAGCAGCTTTGGGCAGCTAAGTTTGAACACTGAAGCTTTCTTT.

The chain uses TRBV20-1 and TRBJ1-2; D not certain. V dropped 1 base and J dropped 3 bases, with 9 bases sitting between them. Germline CDR1 is DFQATT and CDR2 is SNEGSKA (reference sequence). The CDR3 runs 13 residues. In nucleotides, the CDR3 is TGCAGTGCTAGAGTGTTGGCAGACTATGGCTACACCTTC. Residues: CSARVLADYGYTF.

This clonotype was seen repeatedly, ten times or more. The chain uses TRBV5-1 and TRBJ2-1, with D unclear. V lost 0 bases and J lost 6, with 7 bases in between. The CDR3 runs to 13 residues. The germline CDR1 and CDR2 sequences are SGHRS and YFSETQ. DNA for the CDR3: TGCGCCAGCAGCTTGGGGACGGCCAATGAGCAGTTCTTC. Its translation: CASSLGTANEQFF.

The chain links TRBV20-1 to TRBJ2-1, with 12 bases lining up with TRBD2. This CDR3 has 15 residues. Germline loops: CDR1 DFQATT, CDR2 SNEGSKA (reference sequence). V lost 8 bases to trimming and J lost 7 bases; unmatched junction nucleotides: 12. CDR3 in DNA: TGCAGTACGCTAAGGAGACTAGCGGGAGTAAATGAGCAGTTCTTC. Translating it yields CSTLRRLAGVNEQFF.

In this sample, this clonotype turned up once. This chain links TRBV6-5 with TRBJ2-1; D is possibly TRBD1 (5 bases). Germline V gene data show CDR1 as MNHEY and CDR2 as SVGAGI. This CDR3 is built from 13 residues. Trimming took 6 bases from V and 7 from J, leaving 13 bases between them. CDR3 loop: CASRVGEANEQFF. In DNA form, the CDR3 reads TGTGCCAGCAGAGTAGGGGAAGCTAATGAGCAGTTCTTC.

Only a few counts were recorded for this clonotype. At one end, the junction sequence differs from germline, possibly due to a read error. The V call is TRBV5-1, the J call TRBJ2-1; the match to TRBD2 covers 10 bases. The V gene's germline CDR1 is SGHRS and CDR2 YFSETQ. The CDR3 totals 15 residues. CDR3 residues: CASSLSAGGYSEQFF. As DNA, the CDR3 is TGCGCCAGCAGCCTTTCAGCGGGGGGGTACAGTGAGCAGTTCTTC.

This sequence joins TRBV10-2 and TRBJ2-7; D could derive from TRBD1 or TRBD2 (5 bases each). V was pared by 8 bases and J by 6 bases, with 17 bases between. Germline lookup yields CDR1 WSHSY and CDR2 SAAADI. The CDR3 has 13 amino acids. The CDR3 loop is CASGPGLGVEQYF. The CDR3 DNA is TGCGCCAGCGGGCCGGGGTTGGGGGTCGAGCAGTACTTC.

CDR3 DNA sequence: TGTGCCAGCAGACCTCAGGGGCCCCAAGAGACCCAGTACTTC. Translated: CASRPQGPQETQYF. The gene calls are TRBV7-9 and TRBJ2-5, with TRBD1 as a possible D gene (6 bases). V was cut by 6 bases and J by 1 base, with 12 bases left in between. The germline V gene has CDR1 SEHNR and CDR2 FQNEAQ (reference sequence). The CDR3 loop spans 14 amino acids. Drawing the rest from reference TRBV7-9 and TRBJ2-5, the complete variable domain is DTGVSQNPRHKITKRGQNVTFRCDPISEHNRLYWYRQTLGQGPEFLTYFQNEAQLEKSRLLSDRFSAERPKGSFSTLEIQRTEQGDSAMYLCASRPQGPQETQYFGPGTRLLVL.

CDR3 residues: CASSSGQDYSPLHF. The CDR3 bases are TGCGCCAGCAGCTCGGGACAGGATTATTCACCCCTCCACTTT. The V call is TRBV5-1, the J call TRBJ1-6; 8 bases fit TRBD1. The CDR3 runs 14 residues. From germline, CDR1 is SGHRS and CDR2 YFSETQ. Trimming took 3 bases from V and 8 from J; bases not matched to a gene: 4.

This clonotype was seen ten or more times. The genes are TRBV5-1 and TRBJ2-1; TRBD2 aligns across 11 bases. V was pared by 2 bases and J by 1 base, with 2 bases of the junction left unmatched. Looked up from germline, CDR1 is SGHRS and CDR2 is YFSETQ. This CDR3 is built from 16 residues. The CDR3: CASSLLAGVSYNEQFF. CDR3 bases: TGCGCCAGCAGCTTACTAGCGGGAGTTTCCTACAATGAGCAGTTCTTC.

This clonotype turned up a few times. This chain's CDR3 is CATSGGLGPTDTQYF. The CDR3 region has the DNA TGTGCCACCAGTGGCGGACTGGGACCCACAGATACGCAGTATTTT. The rearrangement joins TRBV24-1 to TRBJ2-3, with D perhaps assigned TRBD1 or TRBD2 (5 bases each). CDR3 length equals 15 residues. Germline CDR1 reads KGHDR; CDR2 reads SFDVKD. V shed 5 bases and J shed 2 bases, with 13 bases lying between them.